These 22 T cell receptor beta chains originate from one sample sequenced in a study of graft-versus-host responses after intestinal transplantation. Antigen specificity for these receptors is unknown. Using immunoSEQ multiplex PCR, the repertoire was profiled, and TCRdb retains in-frame clones only, with some absent. Seen here are approximately 90,000 clones, 91% observed once, and the top ten hold 7% to 8.5%. The sequencing here drew on unstimulated CD8+ T cells sorted from spleen or lymph node cells, taken before transplant. The receptors derive from a human donor who was the organ donor for an intestinal transplant.

This chain joins TRBV2 and TRBJ1-1; no reliable D call. CDR3 size: 13 residues. Trimming removed 8 bases from V and 1 base from J, with 11 bases in between. Germline CDR1 reads SNHLY; CDR2 reads FYNNEI. For the CDR3, the DNA is TGTGCCAGCCACCAGCGGCAGAACACTGAAGCTTTCTTT. This sequence encodes CASHQRQNTEAFF.

This clone appeared a single time. The rearrangement joins TRBV19 to TRBJ1-1; D ambiguous. The V and J ends lost 7 bases and 2 bases respectively, with 14 bases between them. The germline CDR1 and CDR2 sequences are LNHDA and SQIVND (reference sequence). This CDR3 comprises 14 residues. CDR3 sequence reads: CASNELLGNTEAFF. CDR3 bases: TGTGCCAGTAATGAGCTCTTGGGCAACACTGAAGCTTTCTTT.

This clone was seen just once. The chain is built from TRBV10-2 and TRBJ2-2, with 8 bases identical to TRBD2. The CDR3 sequence is 15 residues long. Per germline, CDR1 WSHSY and CDR2 SAAADI. Germline trimming cut 7 bases from V and 4 bases from J; bases unmatched to any gene: 8. The CDR3, as DNA: TGCGCCAGCACCGGGGGCCTAGCGGGCACCGGGGAGCTGTTTTTT. Translated, it gives CASTGGLAGTGELFF.

On this clone: Because the CDR3 is missing its conserved closing phenylalanine or tryptophan, this is likely a read error. This chain links TRBV6-5 with TRBJ1-1; the D gene is possibly TRBD1 (6 bases). CDR1 and CDR2 (germline): MNHEY, SVGAGI. V lost 5 bases and J 5 bases, leaving 12 bases between the germline ends. The CDR3 consists of 13 residues. CDR3 sequence reads: CASSRDMGTEAFL. CDR3 nucleotide sequence: TGTGCCAGCAGTCGGGACATGGGGACTGAAGCTTTCCTT.

The chain is built from TRBV7-7 and TRBJ2-5, with D tentatively TRBD1 (7 bases). The CDR3 runs to 17 residues. Deletions cut 3 bases from V and 0 bases from J, with 17 bases between. The V gene's germline CDR1 is SSHAT and CDR2 FNYEAQ (reference sequence). The CDR3 loop is CASSLSPTGDYQETQYF. The CDR3 bases are TGTGCCAGCAGCTTGAGTCCTACAGGGGACTACCAAGAGACCCAGTACTTC.

This rearrangement joins TRBV5-1 to TRBJ1-2, with 8 nucleotides matching TRBD1. Germline lookup yields CDR1 SGHRS and CDR2 YFSETQ. The CDR3 extends over 13 amino acids. The ends lost 4 bases at V and 8 bases at J; junction bases unmatched: 7. CDR3 sequence: CASSSGQGDGYTF. The CDR3 region has the DNA TGCGCCAGCAGCAGCGGACAGGGAGACGGCTACACCTTC.

The chain couples TRBV5-8 to TRBJ2-7, with 15 positions matching TRBD2. Per germline, CDR1 SGHTS and CDR2 YDEGEE. With V trimmed by 1 base and J by 5 bases, 7 bases remained unmatched. The CDR3 has 17 amino acids. The CDR3 nucleotides read TGTGCCAGCAGCTTGCCCGGGACTAGCGGGAGGTCCCACGAGCAGTACTTC. It yields the protein CASSLPGTSGRSHEQYF.

The rearrangement links TRBV2 to TRBJ1-2; 10 bases match TRBD1. After removal of 2 bases from V and 3 bases from J, the junction contained 3 bases not matched to a gene. Germline V gives CDR1 SNHLY, CDR2 FYNNEI. There are 15 residues in the CDR3. The CDR3 DNA follows: TGTGCCAGCAGTGAATTGGGGACAGGGGACTATGGCTACACCTTC. Its translation: CASSELGTGDYGYTF.

J is TRBJ1-2 and V is TRBV5-1; D call uncertain. This CDR3 has 15 amino acids. Per germline, CDR1 SGHRS and CDR2 YFSETQ. V was clipped by 2 bases and J by 0 bases, with 11 bases between them. Here the CDR3 DNA reads TGCGCCAGCAGCTTCGCAGGATCATCTAACTATGGCTACACCTTC. It specifies CASSFAGSSNYGYTF.

The CDR3 DNA reads as TGTGCCAGCAGCCCTAACAGGGACCCTAACTATGGCTACACCTTC. Translation gives CASSPNRDPNYGYTF. V gene TRBV28 combines with J gene TRBJ1-2; D is perhaps TRBD1 (6 bases). The CDR3 consists of 15 residues. Germline lookup yields CDR1 MDHEN and CDR2 SYDVKM. V lost 6 bases and J lost 0, with 14 bases in between.

The chain employs TRBV11-2 and TRBJ2-1, with 8 bases fitting TRBD1. V was pared by 5 bases and J by 8 bases, with 14 bases of the junction left unmatched. Germline V gene data show CDR1 as SGHAT and CDR2 as FQNNGV. The CDR3 runs to 16 residues. As DNA, the CDR3 is TGTGCCAGCAGCAAGATCATGTCCCGGGACAGGCATGAGCAGTTCTTC. Translation gives CASSKIMSRDRHEQFF.

The V and J genes are TRBV21-1 and TRBJ2-1; the D segment call TRBD2 is taken from the table without a DNA check. TRBV21-1 is designated a pseudogene. CDR3 length: 15 residues. The CDR3 sequence is CATLRNPSSYNEQFF. CDR3 nucleotide sequence: TGTGCCACTCTGAGAAATCCGAGCTCCTACAATGAGCAGTTCTTC.

The gene calls are TRBV19 and TRBJ2-1, with TRBD2 identical over 8 bases. Germline CDR1 reads LNHDA; CDR2 reads SQIVND (reference sequence). The CDR3 contains 15 residues. The V and J ends lost 4 bases and 6 bases, in that order; junction bases with no gene match: 8. The CDR3: CASSRTSPQVNEQFF. The CDR3 DNA reads as TGTGCCAGTAGTAGGACTAGCCCCCAGGTCAATGAGCAGTTCTTC. The entire variable domain, with the rest obtained from reference TRBV19 and TRBJ2-1, is as follows: DGGITQSPKYLFRKEGQNVTLSCEQNLNHDAMYWYRQDPGQGLRLIYYSQIVNDFQKGDIAEGYSVSREKKESFPLTVTSAQKNPTAFYLCASSRTSPQVNEQFFGPGTRLTVL.

The V gene is TRBV5-1, the J gene TRBJ1-1; the D is unclear. The germline V and J ends were trimmed by 6 bases and 4 bases, with 22 bases remaining between them. This CDR3 region has 16 residues. Germline CDR1 and CDR2: SGHRS and YFSETQ. CDR3 DNA: TGCGCCAGCACCCCGCGCCGACGGTCGAGTGGCACTGAAGCTTTCTTT. Translated, it gives CASTPRRRSSGTEAFF. Full variable domain (remainder filled in from reference TRBV5-1 and TRBJ1-1): KAGVTQTPRYLIKTRGQQVTLSCSPISGHRSVSWYQQTPGQGLQFLFEYFSETQRNKGNFPGRFSGRQFSNSRSEMNVSTLELGDSALYLCASTPRRRSSGTEAFFGQGTRLTVV.

The chain uses TRBV28 and TRBJ2-2; 9 positions agree with TRBD2. CDR1 and CDR2 from the germline V gene are MDHEN and SYDVKM. Unmatched junction bases numbered 3, after V lost 10 bases and J lost 3 bases. The CDR3 is 13 residues long. The CDR3 spells CATRLADTGELFF. In DNA form, the CDR3 reads TGTGCCACCCGACTAGCGGACACCGGGGAGCTGTTTTTT.

V and J are TRBV11-2 and TRBJ2-1; D may be TRBD1 (5 bases). The CDR3 runs to 14 residues. The V and J ends lost 1 base and 4 bases respectively, with 8 bases between them. The germline gives CDR1 SGHAT, CDR2 FQNNGV. CDR3 region: CASSLVGAYNEQFF. The CDR3 DNA sequence: TGTGCCAGCAGCTTAGTTGGGGCTTACAATGAGCAGTTCTTC.

The chain couples TRBV27 to TRBJ2-3; no clear D gene. The CDR3 consists of 15 residues. Germline V gene lookup returns CDR1 MNHEY and CDR2 SMNVEV (reference sequence). Trimming removed 0 bases at V and 6 bases at J, with 13 bases between. Written as DNA, the CDR3 is TGTGCCAGCAGTTTATCCCCTTCCGGGCTTGATACGCAGTATTTT. This codes for CASSLSPSGLDTQYF.

The chain recombines TRBV12-5 with TRBJ1-5; D call uncertain. The CDR3 extends over 13 amino acids. CDR1 is LGHNT and CDR2 is FRNRAP in the germline V gene. V dropped 0 bases and J dropped 4 bases, with 4 bases sitting between them. In DNA form, the CDR3 reads TGTGCTAGTGGTTTGGTACTTAATCAGCCCCAGCATTTT. The encoded protein is CASGLVLNQPQHF.

This rearrangement joins TRBV30 to TRBJ2-3; D ambiguous. Germline lookup yields CDR1 GTSNPN and CDR2 SVGIG (reference sequence). V lost 0 bases, J lost 2 bases, and 6 bases lay in between. CDR3 length: 13 residues. DNA of the CDR3: TGTGCCTGGAGTGTAATAGTCACAGATACGCAGTATTTT. Translating gives CAWSVIVTDTQYF.

Remarks on this clone: Other nucleotide sequences in the sample specify the same CDR3. This chain links TRBV29-1 with TRBJ2-7, with TRBD2 identical over 8 bases. Trimming at V came to 2 bases and at J to 0 bases, leaving 3 bases not matched to a gene. Germline CDR1 SQVTM, CDR2 ANQGSEA. The CDR3 sequence is 14 residues long. CDR3 amino acids: CSVELAGGSYEQYF. DNA of the CDR3: TGCAGCGTTGAACTAGCGGGTGGCTCCTACGAGCAGTACTTC.

The chain carries TRBV5-4 and TRBJ2-7; maybe TRBD2 (6 bases). V lost 1 base, J lost 7 bases, and 21 bases lay in between. This CDR3 region has 16 residues. Germline V gene sequence: CDR1 SGHNT, CDR2 YYREEE (reference sequence). This CDR3 is CASSLYGGMTPWEQYF. CDR3 DNA sequence: TGTGCCAGCAGCTTGTACGGCGGGATGACTCCTTGGGAGCAGTACTTC.

This chain joins TRBV25-1 and TRBJ2-1, with D tentatively TRBD2 (7 bases). CDR3 length: 17 amino acids. CDR1 and CDR2 (germline): MGHDK, SYGVNS. Deletions cut 5 bases from V and 4 bases from J, with 21 bases between. In nucleotides, the CDR3 is TGTGCCAGCAGTCCCCTGGGGGGGGGCTCTGGTTACAATGAGCAGTTCTTC. Translating it yields CASSPLGGGSGYNEQFF.